This T cell receptor beta chain was recorded in a study of blood T cell repertoires in COVID-19 (dated by TCRdb to about 2020). As for the study more broadly: The collaborator samples originated in the United States, Italy and Spain and spanned the acute and convalescent phases of COVID-19. The material from the prospective study consisted of cDNA or gDNA derived from T cells, B-cell-depleted T cells, or PBMCs. The sample metadata nearly always contained a de-identified subject ID, COVID-19 status, age in years and sex. Samples came from the ongoing ImmuneRACE study (first 160 participants) plus 1,254 subjects from 6 global collaborators. The repertoires were released in a freely available public database intended as a resource for research on the immune response to SARS-CoV-2. Where available, HLA class I and class II types were obtained from metadata supplied by the sample provider rather than from assay-based typing. The dataset comprised deeply sampled blood TCRbeta repertoires from subjects exposed to, actively infected with, or recovered from COVID-19.

V trim: 2 bases; J trim: 2 bases; unmatched bases: 6. CDR1 and CDR2 are drawn from the germline V gene: MNHNS, SASEGT. The CDR3 spans 15 residues, from the cysteine through the phenylalanine. Solely the CDR3 DNA is kept, with 45 bases framed from the first base. Study-level results and caveats: The amount of clinical and demographic metadata varied by source and participant and was provided uncurated.

The immunoSEQ Assay, a bias-controlled multiplex PCR, was used to amplify TCRbeta CDR3 regions from genomic DNA. In the original analysis: Within the assay, amplification of reference gene primers was used to estimate how many nucleated cells each sample contained. To quantify the absolute abundance of each unique TCRbeta CDR3 rearrangement, sequence reads were collapsed and filtered. For each sample, productive Simpson clonality was calculated by taking the square root of Simpson's diversity index across productive rearrangements. TCRdb retrieved this table from immuneACCESS and kept in-frame rearrangements only. Not all clones are present; in checked studies, unresolved V genes account for under half, and no reason is known for the remainder. V, J and clone size derive from that table, while D and trimming were established from the DNA sequence. The sample has roughly 200,000 clones on record, around 80% of them singletons. The ten most abundant clones make up approximately 10% of the sample.

One collaborating source in Seattle enrolled patients during active infection and followed them longitudinally through the course of disease. Collaborating institutions collected whole blood in K2EDTA tubes following their own protocols. For TCRbeta analysis, collaborators shipped samples in one of three forms: frozen whole blood, isolated PBMCs, or DNA extracted from either of those sample types. This clone was seen more than once but under ten times. This clone's antigen is unknown. One base away there is no much larger clone; base qualities are not given. The specimen was peripheral blood. This receptor chain uses TRBV6-1 and TRBJ2-7; 7 central nucleotides agree with TRBD2. This clonotype was obtained from a woman older than 75 with COVID-19, enrolled during active disease. The nucleotide sequence is TGTGCCAGCAGTGAATTCGGGGGGACCGCCTACGAGCAGTACTTC. Its translation reads: CASSEFGGTAYEQYF.